This TCR beta chain was retrieved from a study of beta chain features in type 1 diabetes. Study background: Sorted cells from all samples, numbering about 98 million, were examined.

Sequencing targeted expressed TCRB transcripts, as all isolated RNA had been reverse transcribed. Here immunoSEQ multiplex PCR was the method, and the copy in TCRdb shows in-frame clones only, minus some. Among 390,000 or so clones, more than 11% were seen once, and the ten largest hold around 0.035%. This clone was counted a few times. Its antigen is undetermined. Other DNA sequences in this sample translate to the same CDR3. Broader study findings: Equally in patients and controls, shorter templates might have been favored by PCR.

The sequenced sample consisted of naive CD4+ T cells from blood. The receptor was isolated from a man aged 25-45 years in good health.

CDR3 residues: CASSLGLDEQFF. The CDR3 DNA reads as TGCGCCAGCAGCTTGGGTCTAGATGAGCAGTTCTTC. This chain connects TRBV5-1 to TRBJ2-1; no firm D call. V was clipped by 0 bases and J by 8 bases, with 6 bases between them. Germline assignment: CDR1 SGHRS and CDR2 YFSETQ. There are 12 residues in the CDR3.